Each of the 28 T cell receptor beta chains below was sequenced from the same sample in a study of OX40 agonist ivuxolimab in advanced cancers. The method was immunoSEQ multiplex PCR; TCRdb's version includes in-frame clones alone and lacks a portion of them. Of 95,000 to 150,000 clones listed, 80% to 90% are singletons. Sequences were derived from CD4+ or CD8+ T cells sorted from blood, sampled in a trial of the OX40 agonist ivuxolimab. These receptors were taken from an adult with an advanced solid tumor such as melanoma, head and neck, liver or kidney cancer.

CDR3 residues: CAWSVRLGDTEAFF. As DNA, the CDR3 is TGTGCCTGGAGTGTACGCCTAGGGGACACTGAAGCTTTCTTT. The chain joins TRBV30 to TRBJ1-1, with a possible D match to TRBD1 (5 bases). Trimming removed 0 bases from V and 3 bases from J, with 11 bases in between. This CDR3 contains 14 residues. Germline V gene lookup returns CDR1 GTSNPN and CDR2 SVGIG (reference sequence).

The chain employs TRBV20-1 and TRBJ1-2; no clear D. V lost 2 bases, J lost 8 bases, and 6 bases lay in between. The germline V gene encodes CDR1 DFQATT and CDR2 SNEGSKA (reference sequence). The CDR3 length is 10 residues. The CDR3 region has the DNA TGCAGTGCTAGACGAGACGGCTACACCTTC. This encodes CSARRDGYTF.

The chain has TRBV7-9 and TRBJ1-1, with D possibly being TRBD1 (6 bases). Trimming removed 5 bases at V and 1 base at J, with 8 bases between. Germline V gives CDR1 SEHNR, CDR2 FQNEAQ (reference sequence). The CDR3 is made up of 13 amino acids. The CDR3 is CASSLQGNTEAFF. CDR3 in DNA: TGTGCCAGCAGCCTACAGGGGAACACTGAAGCTTTCTTT.

This chain connects TRBV28 to TRBJ1-5; D is perhaps TRBD1 (6 bases). The CDR3 sequence is 16 residues long. In germline, CDR1 is MDHEN, CDR2 SYDVKM. Deletions cut 4 bases from V and 1 base from J, with 14 bases between. The CDR3 coding sequence is TGTGCCAGCAGTTCCTTACAGGGACCAAGCAATCAGCCCCAGCATTTT. The encoded protein is CASSSLQGPSNQPQHF.

J is TRBJ1-1 and V is TRBV4-3, with unresolved D. CDR1 and CDR2 (germline): LGHNA, YSLEER. Trimming stripped 2 bases from V and 7 bases from J, with 20 bases between. The CDR3 consists of 16 residues. CDR3 loop: CASSQPELAPGVEAFF. The CDR3, as DNA: TGCGCCAGCAGCCAACCCGAACTGGCCCCTGGCGTTGAAGCTTTCTTT.

The chain couples TRBV18 to TRBJ1-2; D not certain. V was clipped by 4 bases and J by 6 bases, with 12 bases between them. This CDR3 comprises 13 residues. Germline CDR1 and CDR2: KGHSH and LQKENI. DNA of the CDR3: TGTGCCAGCTCACTCGGGGTTTTAGATGGCTACACCTTC. Translating gives CASSLGVLDGYTF. The whole variable domain, filled in from reference TRBV18 and TRBJ1-2, reads NAGVMQNPRHLVRRRGQEARLRCSPMKGHSHVYWYRQLPEEGLKFMVYLQKENIIDESGMPKERFSAEFPKEGPSILRIQQVVRGDSAAYFCASSLGVLDGYTFGSGTRLTVV.

This chain's CDR3 is CASSLTGSSSYEQYF. The CDR3 DNA sequence: TGTGCCAGCAGCCTAACAGGGTCAAGCTCCTACGAGCAGTACTTC. The chain combines TRBV28 with TRBJ2-7; D is possibly TRBD1 (6 bases). The germline V gene has CDR1 MDHEN and CDR2 SYDVKM. This CDR3 is 15 amino acids long. The germline V and J ends were trimmed by 6 bases and 0 bases, with 15 bases remaining between them.

The chain has TRBV5-1 and TRBJ2-5, with D possibly being TRBD1 (5 bases). This CDR3 has 14 amino acids. V lost 2 bases and J lost 5, with 13 bases in between. Per germline, CDR1 SGHRS and CDR2 YFSETQ. CDR3 sequence (DNA): TGCGCCAGCAGCTTATTCCAGGGTTGGGAGACCCAGTACTTC. Protein: CASSLFQGWETQYF.

The count of this clone is one. The rearrangement links TRBV5-6 to TRBJ2-2; 10 nucleotides line up with TRBD1. Germline trimming cut 2 bases from V and 4 bases from J; bases unmatched to any gene: 2. The CDR3 contains 15 residues. Germline V gives CDR1 SGHDT, CDR2 YYEEEE. The CDR3: CASSFRDRGTGELFF. CDR3 in DNA: TGTGCCAGCAGCTTCCGGGACAGGGGCACCGGGGAGCTGTTTTTT.

This rearrangement joins TRBV19 to TRBJ2-3; a weak D match, TRBD2 (6 bases). With 7 bases removed from V and 1 base from J, the gap between germline ends came to 12 bases. The CDR3 spans 14 residues. CDR1 is LNHDA and CDR2 is SQIVND in the germline V gene (reference sequence). CDR3 bases: TGTGCCAGTAAGGAGGGGCCGGGCACAGATACGCAGTATTTT. Protein: CASKEGPGTDTQYF.

The chain employs TRBV27 and TRBJ2-1; TRBD1 matches at 10 bases. The CDR3 has 15 amino acids. Germline CDR1 MNHEY, CDR2 SMNVEV (reference sequence). The V gene end was trimmed by 6 bases and the J gene end by 6 bases; junction bases not matched to a gene: 8. CDR3 nucleotides: TGTGCCAGCAGCCGTCGACAGGGGGCCACCAATGAGCAGTTCTTC. Protein product: CASSRRQGATNEQFF.

This chain links TRBV30 with TRBJ1-3; D uncertain. The CDR3 covers 12 residues. V lost 5 bases and J 0 bases, leaving 5 bases between the germline ends. CDR1 and CDR2 from the germline V gene are GTSNPN and SVGIG (reference sequence). CDR3 sequence reads: CAWGNSGNTIYF. As DNA, the CDR3 is TGTGCCTGGGGTAACTCTGGAAACACCATATATTTT.

The chain combines TRBV7-2 with TRBJ1-1; 7 positions match TRBD1. Germline assignment: CDR1 SGHTA and CDR2 FQGNSA. V trimming: 5 bases; J trimming: 6 bases; junction bases outside the gene matches: 6. The CDR3 extends over 13 amino acids. CDR3 DNA: TGTGCCAGCAGCCCAGGGGGAGCCGCTGAAGCTTTCTTT. Amino acids: CASSPGGAAEAFF.

The chain is built from TRBV7-3 and TRBJ1-1; D gene uncertain. With 4 bases removed from V and 0 bases from J, the gap between germline ends came to 15 bases. Looked up from germline, CDR1 is SGHTA and CDR2 is FQGTGA. This CDR3 is 16 amino acids long. The CDR3 nucleotides read TGTGCCAGCAGCTCTCCGGGAGGAGGGATGAACACTGAAGCTTTCTTT. Encoded protein: CASSSPGGGMNTEAFF.

Only one count was recorded for this clone. The genes are TRBV6-5 and TRBJ2-2, with D possibly being TRBD1 (5 bases). The CDR3 length is 15 residues. The ends were cut back, 3 bases at V and 8 bases at J, with 16 bases in the middle. The germline V gene encodes CDR1 MNHEY and CDR2 SVGAGI. CDR3 bases: TGTGCCAGCAGTTATGGCCAGGGCGTCAGGGGGGAGCTGTTTTTT. Its protein is CASSYGQGVRGELFF.

CDR3 protein: CATRDREETQYF. The CDR3 DNA follows: TGTGCCACGCGCGACAGGGAAGAGACCCAGTACTTC. The V gene is TRBV6-5, the J gene TRBJ2-5; 7 bases are a match to TRBD1. J was trimmed by 3 bases and V by 10 bases; bases with no gene match: 5. Germline V CDR1 and CDR2: MNHEY, SVGAGI. The CDR3 loop spans 12 amino acids.

The rearrangement links TRBV18 to TRBJ2-6, with 10 bases identical to TRBD1. J gave up 2 bases and V 2 bases, and 3 bases lay outside the gene matches. CDR1 is KGHSH and CDR2 is LQKENI in the germline V gene. CDR3 length: 17 residues. CDR3 bases: TGTGCCAGCTCACCAGGGACAGGGGCAGCTGGGGCCAACGTCCTGACTTTC. This translates into CASSPGTGAAGANVLTF.

The chain couples TRBV7-2 to TRBJ1-3; D unclear. There are 13 residues in the CDR3. Germline V lookup: CDR1 SGHTA, CDR2 FQGNSA. Trimming took off 6 bases at V and 1 base at J, with 7 bases between the two ends. CDR3 loop: CASRSRSGNTIYF. CDR3 in DNA: TGTGCCAGCAGATCAAGGTCTGGAAACACCATATATTTT.

V gene TRBV2 combines with J gene TRBJ1-5, with TRBD1 identical over 12 bases. The CDR3 length is 14 residues. Germline V lookup: CDR1 SNHLY, CDR2 FYNNEI. With V trimmed by 5 bases and J by 7 bases, 3 bases remained unmatched. CDR3 sequence reads: CASSTGTGGQPQHF. CDR3 sequence (DNA): TGTGCCAGCAGTACCGGGACAGGGGGCCAGCCCCAGCATTTT.

The chain employs TRBV7-2 and TRBJ1-2; tentatively, D is TRBD1 (5 bases). Looked up from germline, CDR1 is SGHTA and CDR2 is FQGNSA. The CDR3 runs to 12 residues. Between the trimmed V and J ends, which lost 4 bases and 13 bases, there was a span of 16 bases. The CDR3 here is CASSSSGKGTTF. The CDR3 region has the DNA TGTGCCAGCAGCTCCTCAGGGAAGGGTACCACCTTC.

The chain has TRBV7-2 and TRBJ2-3; TRBD2 matches at 10 bases. The V and J ends lost 5 bases and 3 bases, in that order; junction bases with no gene match: 14. Germline-derived CDR1 and CDR2 are SGHTA and FQGNSA. The CDR3 spans 18 residues. The CDR3 DNA sequence: TGTGCCAGCAGCCCGCTAGCGGGGGCCAAAATGGGAACAGATACGCAGTATTTT. It specifies CASSPLAGAKMGTDTQYF.

CDR3 sequence: CASSSQGISGANVLTF. The CDR3 bases are TGCGCCAGCAGCTCCCAGGGGATCTCTGGGGCCAACGTCCTGACTTTC. The rearrangement joins TRBV5-1 to TRBJ2-6; D may be TRBD1 (6 bases). Trimming shortened V by 3 bases and J by 0 bases, and 10 bases separated the two germline ends. There are 16 residues in the CDR3. Germline CDR1 is SGHRS and CDR2 is YFSETQ.

The rearrangement uses TRBV7-6 and TRBJ2-6; no firm D call. The CDR3 has 15 amino acids. Per germline, CDR1 SGHVS and CDR2 FNYEAQ. Trimming shortened V by 2 bases and J by 2 bases, and 7 bases separated the two germline ends. In nucleotides, the CDR3 is TGTGCCAGCAGCTTACGTGAGGCTGGGGCCAACGTCCTGACTTTC. This gives the protein CASSLREAGANVLTF.

This clone was detected once. The sample holds other DNA sequences that translate to the same CDR3. This rearrangement joins TRBV7-6 to TRBJ2-7; no clear D gene. Germline V lookup: CDR1 SGHVS, CDR2 FNYEAQ. Trimming took off 4 bases at V and 3 bases at J, with 10 bases between the two ends. This CDR3 comprises 13 residues. The CDR3 sequence: CASSSRQSYEQYF. The CDR3 DNA follows: TGTGCCAGCAGCTCCCGACAAAGCTACGAGCAGTACTTC. The variable domain in full, completed from reference TRBV7-6 and TRBJ2-7, reads GAGVSQSPRYKVTKRGQDVALRCDPISGHVSLYWYRQALGQGPEFLTYFNYEAQQDKSGLPNDRFSAERPEGSISTLTIQRTEQRDSAMYRCASSSRQSYEQYFGPGTRLTVT.

The V call is TRBV7-2, the J call TRBJ2-5; 7 bases fit TRBD1. The germline CDR1 and CDR2 sequences are SGHTA and FQGNSA. J was trimmed by 2 bases and V by 5 bases; bases with no gene match: 8. CDR3 length: 15 amino acids. CDR3 sequence: CASSQLTGSQETQYF. Here the CDR3 DNA reads TGTGCCAGCAGCCAGCTGACAGGGTCTCAAGAGACCCAGTACTTC.

The J gene is TRBJ2-5, the V gene TRBV7-8, with D perhaps matching TRBD2 (5 bases). Trimming left V 3 bases short and J 5 bases short, with 7 bases between. This CDR3 contains 12 residues. Germline assignment: CDR1 SGHVS and CDR2 FQNEAQ. The chain's CDR3 is CASSFGSETQYF. Written as DNA, the CDR3 is TGTGCCAGCAGCTTTGGGAGTGAGACCCAGTACTTC.

This chain joins TRBV28 and TRBJ1-2, with D perhaps matching TRBD1 (5 bases). The CDR3 has 12 amino acids. Germline V CDR1 and CDR2: MDHEN, SYDVKM. Trimming cost V 6 bases and J 8 bases, with 13 bases left between them. CDR3 coding DNA: TGTGCCAGCAGCATTCAGGGTGACGGCTACACCTTC. Its protein product is CASSIQGDGYTF.

The chain recombines TRBV7-3 with TRBJ2-1; tentatively, D is TRBD1 or TRBD2 (5 bases each). The CDR3 spans 16 residues. V was trimmed by 1 base and J by 1 base, leaving 11 bases between them. In germline, CDR1 is SGHTA, CDR2 FQGTGA. CDR3: CASSLSVGVSYNEQFF. Here the CDR3 DNA reads TGTGCCAGCAGCTTAAGCGTGGGGGTTTCCTACAATGAGCAGTTCTTC.